These 29 T cell receptor beta chains share one sample of origin, sequenced in a study of blood T cells in healthy people across ages. Combining a sample-barcoded 5' primer with a J-beta primer mix, a second PCR ran for 7 to 11 cycles. TCRdb redid the calling of the 5' RACE reads with MiXCR, one entry per CDR3 protein. This table has 650,000 to 1,000,000 distinct CDR3 sequences, roughly 40% appearing once. Sequencing used blood. These receptors were collected from a man younger than 30 in good health.

The chain joins TRBV20-1 to TRBJ2-7, with 8 bases aligning to TRBD2. The germline gives CDR1 DFQATT, CDR2 SNEGSKA (reference sequence). Trimming removed 3 bases from V and 2 bases from J; junction bases left unmatched: 3. The length of the CDR3 is 13 residues. The DNA for the CDR3 is TGCAGTGCTAGCGGGGGGGAGGCCTACGAGCAGTACTTC. This sequence encodes CSASGGEAYEQYF.

The chain is built from TRBV7-2 and TRBJ2-7, with 7 bases identical to TRBD2. V dropped 1 base and J dropped 10; count of bases not matched to a gene: 4. Germline values: CDR1 SGHTA, CDR2 FQGNSA. The length of the CDR3 is 12 residues. The CDR3 spells CASSLDRGDQYF. CDR3 bases: TGTGCCAGCAGCTTAGATCGGGGGGACCAGTACTTC. Based on the CDR3 plus reference TRBV7-2 and TRBJ2-7, the full variable domain is GAGVSQSPSNKVTEKGKDVELRCDPISGHTALYWYRQSLGQGLEFLIYFQGNSAPDKSGLPSDRFSAERTGGSVSTLTIQRTQQEDSAVYLCASSLDRGDQYFGPGTRLTVT.

This clonotype was observed a handful of times. V is TRBV2 and J is TRBJ2-3; 9 nucleotides align to TRBD2. The CDR3 contains 14 residues. Trimming took 8 bases from V and 1 from J; bases not matched to a gene: 4. Germline-derived CDR1 and CDR2 are SNHLY and FYNNEI. The CDR3 loop is CASLTSGRTDTQYF. The CDR3 DNA reads TGTGCCAGCTTGACTAGCGGCCGCACAGATACGCAGTATTTT.

This clonotype was seen repeatedly, ten times or more. The V gene is TRBV2, the J gene TRBJ1-2; tentatively, D is TRBD1 (6 bases). V shed 10 bases and J shed 4 bases, with 16 bases lying between them. CDR3 size: 13 residues. Germline V gene sequence: CDR1 SNHLY, CDR2 FYNNEI. DNA of the CDR3: TGTGCCATTTCCTCCCAGGGGTCCTATGGCTACACCTTC. It yields the protein CAISSQGSYGYTF.

The chain is built from TRBV10-3 and TRBJ2-6, with D perhaps TRBD1 (6 bases). The CDR3 runs 18 residues. CDR1 and CDR2 from the germline V gene are ENHRY and SYGVKD. V was trimmed by 1 base and J by 2 bases, leaving 15 bases between them. The CDR3 here is CAISELGAGTTGANVLTF. CDR3 nucleotides: TGTGCCATCAGTGAGTTAGGGGCCGGGACAACTGGGGCCAACGTCCTGACTTTC.

This clonotype was counted ten times or more. This rearrangement joins TRBV5-5 to TRBJ2-7, with D perhaps TRBD1 (6 bases). Per the germline V gene, CDR1 is SGHKS and CDR2 is YYEKEE (reference sequence). The CDR3 is made up of 14 amino acids. The V end was cut by 2 bases, the J end by 9 bases, with 18 bases between. The CDR3 protein is CASSFDWTARGQYF. In DNA form, the CDR3 reads TGTGCCAGCAGCTTTGATTGGACAGCTCGCGGGCAGTACTTC.

The CDR3: CASRGTGGTENTGELFF. The DNA for the CDR3 is TGTGCCAGCAGGGGGACAGGCGGGACAGAAAACACCGGGGAGCTGTTTTTT. The V call is TRBV12-3 or TRBV12-4, the J call TRBJ2-2; 8 bases match TRBD1. J lost 2 bases, V lost 6 bases, and 11 bases had no gene match. The CDR3 is made up of 17 amino acids.

The V gene is TRBV4-2, the J gene TRBJ1-2; 8 nucleotides match TRBD1. Per germline, CDR1 LGHNA and CDR2 YNFKEQ. The CDR3 extends over 15 amino acids. The ends lost 1 base at V and 7 bases at J; junction bases unmatched: 8. Here the CDR3 DNA reads TGTGCCAGCAGCCAAGGAGACAGGGGAGTGGTTGGCTACACCTTC. It translates to CASSQGDRGVVGYTF.

This clonotype was seen a few times. The chain carries TRBV20-1 and TRBJ1-6; the D is unclear. The ends were cut back, 0 bases at V and 6 bases at J, with 3 bases in the middle. CDR1 DFQATT and CDR2 SNEGSKA come from the germline V gene (reference sequence). This CDR3 is 12 amino acids long. The CDR3 protein is CSAREINSPLHF. The CDR3 region has the DNA TGCAGTGCTAGAGAAATTAATTCACCCCTCCACTTT.

This clonotype has just a few counts. The rearrangement links TRBV20-1 to TRBJ2-7, with D perhaps TRBD1 (6 bases). The V and J ends lost 6 bases and 1 base respectively, with 13 bases between them. The CDR3 loop spans 13 amino acids. CDR1 and CDR2 from the germline V gene are DFQATT and SNEGSKA (reference sequence). CDR3 loop: CSAGRTASYEQYF. In DNA, the CDR3 is TGCAGTGCCGGAAGGACAGCTTCCTACGAGCAGTACTTC.

The chain employs TRBV29-1 and TRBJ2-5; D is unclear. The germline CDR1 and CDR2 sequences are SQVTM and ANQGSEA. The CDR3 covers 13 residues. Deletions cut 0 bases from V and 11 bases from J, with 16 bases between. The DNA for the CDR3 is TGCAGCGTTGAAGATCCTTGGAGCAATGAGCAGTACTTC. Translating gives CSVEDPWSNEQYF.

The rearrangement joins TRBV27 to TRBJ2-1; D is unresolved. Trimming removed 5 bases from V and 0 bases from J, with 11 bases in between. CDR3 length equals 15 residues. Germline V CDR1 and CDR2: MNHEY, SMNVEV (reference sequence). The CDR3 reads CASSPDISSYNEQFF. The CDR3 DNA sequence: TGTGCCAGCAGTCCAGACATTAGCTCCTACAATGAGCAGTTCTTC.

In its sample, this clonotype was seen many times. The genes are TRBV4-2 and TRBJ2-5; D is undetermined. CDR1 is LGHNA and CDR2 is YNFKEQ in the germline V gene. The CDR3 runs 15 residues. The V end lost 0 bases, the J end lost 1 base, and 9 bases lay between the germline ends. As DNA, the CDR3 is TGTGCCAGCAGCCAAGAAAGCGTGAGCCAAGAGACCCAGTACTTC. This gives the protein CASSQESVSQETQYF.

V is TRBV7-2 and J is TRBJ2-2; D uncertain. V was clipped by 7 bases and J by 8 bases, with 11 bases between them. CDR3 length: 12 amino acids. CDR1 is SGHTA, CDR2 FQGNSA, per germline. The CDR3 spells CASTRRVGELFF. The CDR3 DNA follows: TGTGCCAGCACCCGCCGGGTTGGGGAGCTGTTTTTT.

Comments on this clonotype: Relative to the germline gene, one junction end is altered; a read error may explain this. V and J are TRBV20-1 and TRBJ1-6; D may be TRBD1 (5 bases). The CDR3 has 16 residues. The germline CDR1 and CDR2 sequences are DFQATT and SNEGSKA (reference sequence). The CDR3 nucleotides read TGCAGTGCCCAGAGGGCCGACGGGGACTATAATTCACCCCCCCACTTT. It specifies CSAQRADGDYNSPPHF.

CDR3 region: CSVPTSGGVYNEQFF. The CDR3 DNA reads as TGCAGCGTTCCGACTAGCGGGGGGGTTTACAATGAGCAGTTCTTC. This sequence joins TRBV29-1 and TRBJ2-1, with 14 bases matching TRBD2. Germline V gives CDR1 SQVTM, CDR2 ANQGSEA. The CDR3 is 15 amino acids. Trimming cost V 5 bases and J 4 bases; bases outside gene matches: 4.

Concerning this clonotype itself: A much more abundant neighbour one base away suggests this may be a read error. This chain joins TRBV4-1 and TRBJ2-5; 7 nucleotides line up with TRBD2. Germline loops: CDR1 MGHRA, CDR2 YSYEKL. The CDR3 has 16 amino acids. V lost 0 bases to trimming and J lost 11 bases; unmatched junction nucleotides: 15. Here the CDR3 reads CASSQDGAGAYNEQYF. For the CDR3, the DNA is TGCGCCAGCAGCCAAGATGGCGCGGGAGCTTACAATGAGCAGTACTTC.

The chain employs TRBV6-5 and TRBJ2-1; 11 bases map to TRBD2. There are 15 residues in the CDR3. Germline V gene lookup returns CDR1 MNHEY and CDR2 SVGAGI. Trimming took 3 bases from V and 5 from J; bases not matched to a gene: 3. CDR3 bases: TGTGCCAGCAGTTATGAACTAGCGGGGGACAATGAGCAGTTCTTC. It yields the protein CASSYELAGDNEQFF.

Concerning this clonotype itself: Germline and junction disagree at one end, which may indicate a read error. CDR3 coding DNA: TGTGCCAGCAGCGTAACTAGCGGGGTTAGCACAGATACGCAGAATTTT. This translates into CASSVTSGVSTDTQNF. This chain links TRBV9 with TRBJ2-3; 10 nucleotides align to TRBD2. Germline assignment: CDR1 SGDLS and CDR2 YYNGEE. CDR3 length: 16 residues.

There are a few counts of this clonotype. The chain carries TRBV12-3 or TRBV12-4 and TRBJ1-1; the match to TRBD1 covers 7 bases. The trim removed 3 bases at V and 5 bases at J, leaving 6 bases unmatched. This CDR3 comprises 14 residues. CDR3 in amino acids: CASSFTGANTEAFF. The DNA for the CDR3 is TGTGCCAGCAGTTTTACAGGGGCTAATACTGAAGCTTTCTTT.

The chain has TRBV28 and TRBJ2-2; D perhaps matches TRBD1 (6 bases). The CDR3 has 14 residues. Trimming removed 6 bases from V and 5 bases from J, with 13 bases in between. Germline CDR1 and CDR2: MDHEN and SYDVKM. The CDR3 DNA reads as TGTGCCAGCAGGCCTACAGGGTTTACCGGGGAGCTGTTTTTT. Translation gives CASRPTGFTGELFF. Supplemented by reference TRBV28 and TRBJ2-2, the full variable domain reads DVKVTQSSRYLVKRTGEKVFLECVQDMDHENMFWYRQDPGLGLRLIYFSYDVKMKEKGDIPEGYSVSREKKERFSLILESASTNQTSMYLCASRPTGFTGELFFGEGSRLTVL.

This rearrangement joins TRBV10-3 to TRBJ2-3; D gene uncertain. Germline-derived CDR1 and CDR2 are ENHRY and SYGVKD. V gave up 4 bases and J gave up 0 bases, with 11 bases separating them. The CDR3 spans 15 residues. The CDR3 is CAISVLVSSTDTQYF. Written as DNA, the CDR3 is TGTGCCATCAGTGTCCTTGTTTCTAGCACAGATACGCAGTATTTT.

This clonotype was detected many times. The chain carries TRBV7-9 and TRBJ1-4; 7 bases line up with TRBD1. Trimming at V came to 5 bases and at J to 7 bases, leaving 4 bases not matched to a gene. Germline CDR1 and CDR2: SEHNR and FQNEAQ (reference sequence). The CDR3 covers 13 residues. CDR3: CASSRQGGEKLFF. CDR3 bases: TGTGCCAGCAGCCGACAGGGCGGTGAAAAACTGTTTTTT.

This clonotype was counted a few times. The chain employs TRBV12-3 or TRBV12-4 and TRBJ2-5; tentatively, D is TRBD2 (5 bases). This CDR3 contains 13 residues. Trimming shortened V by 4 bases and J by 11 bases, and 17 bases separated the two germline ends. Written as DNA, the CDR3 is TGTGCCAGCAGTTCTGGACTCACCAATGAGCAGTACTTC. It encodes CASSSGLTNEQYF.

The chain carries TRBV6-5 and TRBJ1-5; 9 nucleotides align to TRBD1. CDR3 length equals 15 residues. Germline V gives CDR1 MNHEY, CDR2 SVGAGI. The trim removed 6 bases at V and 6 bases at J, leaving 9 bases unmatched. The CDR3 spells CASSPTGGSSQPQHF. Written as DNA, the CDR3 is TGTGCCAGCAGCCCGACAGGGGGAAGTAGTCAGCCCCAGCATTTT.

This chain connects TRBV12-3 or TRBV12-4 to TRBJ1-6; tentative D call: TRBD1 (5 bases). Trimming removed 5 bases from V and 5 bases from J, with 13 bases in between. The CDR3 runs 15 residues. CDR3 loop: CASSRGTVHNSPLHF. The DNA of the CDR3 is TGTGCCAGCAGTCGGGGGACTGTGCATAATTCACCCCTCCACTTT.

The chain combines TRBV2 with TRBJ1-4, with D unresolved. The CDR3 sequence is 17 residues long. The germline V gene has CDR1 SNHLY and CDR2 FYNNEI. Trimming removed 1 base from V and 0 bases from J, with 12 bases in between. CDR3 DNA: TGTGCCAGCAGTGAAGAACCTGGCGAAGCAACTAATGAAAAACTGTTTTTT. It codes for CASSEEPGEATNEKLFF.

This clonotype appeared a few times. The genes are TRBV21-1 and TRBJ1-2; TRBD1 was called by the table and not checked on the DNA. TRBV21-1 is listed as a pseudogene. The length of the CDR3 is 13 residues. This chain's CDR3 is CASLWVSGYGYTF. CDR3 nucleotide sequence: TGTGCCAGTCTCTGGGTCTCGGGCTATGGCTACACCTTC.

This clonotype has at least ten counts. This rearrangement joins TRBV4-2 to TRBJ1-2; a weak D match, TRBD1 (5 bases). CDR1 and CDR2 (germline): LGHNA, YNFKEQ. CDR3 length equals 18 residues. V gave up 0 bases and J gave up 1 base, with 18 bases separating them. CDR3 DNA sequence: TGTGCCAGCAGCCAAGATTTAAGCCAGGGCACTCGTAACTATGGCTACACCTTC. It codes for CASSQDLSQGTRNYGYTF.